Included here is one TCR beta chain sequence, with context. Its antigen is not known. Sequenced by immunoSEQ multiplex PCR; TCRdb stores in-frame clones only, minus some. The table shows about 13,000 clones, with 68% occurring only once. This entry is derived from a study of tumor-infiltrating lymphocytes in localized non-small cell lung cancer. The overall study: Resected tumor was paired with non-adjacent uninvolved lung from the same patient.

Study results and limitations: Different pieces of the same tissue went to different assays, confounding technical variation with intratumor heterogeneity.

V lost 6 bases to trimming and J lost 9 bases, with 18 bases between them. Germline V lookup: CDR1 MDHEN, CDR2 SYDVKM. The CDR3 covers 15 residues. Material for sequencing was uninvolved lung tissue not adjacent to the tumor. The receptor was isolated from a human donor with non-small cell lung cancer. V usage is TRBV28 and J usage is TRBJ1-6; D remains unclear. In DNA, the CDR3 is TGTGCCAGCAGGCCCGGAGGCTTCGGGTCTTCACCCCTCCACTTT. This gives the protein CASRPGGFGSSPLHF.